Shown below are 14 T cell receptor beta chains from a single sample sequenced in a study of blood T cell repertoires in COVID-19. Clones were sequenced by immunoSEQ multiplex PCR, and TCRdb holds only the in-frame ones, with some missing. The sample carries over 85,000 clones, around 90% recorded once. Material: peripheral blood. Receptor source: a man aged 18 to 35 with acute or convalescent COVID-19.

This chain links TRBV3-1 (or the pseudogene TRBV3-2) with TRBJ1-3, with a tentative D call TRBD1 (6 bases). The CDR3 loop spans 16 amino acids. The germline CDR1 and CDR2 sequences are LGHDT and YNNKEL (reference sequence). The V and J ends lost 1 base and 0 bases respectively, with 10 bases between them. The CDR3 reads CASSQAGDFSGNTIYF. In DNA form, the CDR3 reads TGTGCCAGCAGCCAAGCAGGGGATTTCTCTGGAAACACCATATATTTT.

This chain links TRBV27 with TRBJ2-1; D is unclear. Trimming took off 6 bases at V and 0 bases at J, with 12 bases between the two ends. This CDR3 comprises 15 residues. Germline CDR1 MNHEY, CDR2 SMNVEV (reference sequence). The CDR3 loop reads CASSSRPDSYNEQFF. The CDR3 DNA reads as TGTGCCAGCAGCTCGCGGCCCGACTCCTACAATGAGCAGTTCTTC.

The table lists this clone with a few counts. The chain joins TRBV24-1 to TRBJ2-3; 13 nucleotides line up with TRBD2. CDR1 and CDR2 from the germline V gene are KGHDR and SFDVKD. CDR3 length equals 16 residues. Trimming cost V 4 bases and J 2 bases; bases outside gene matches: 2. In DNA form, the CDR3 reads TGTGCCACCAGTGACACTAGCGGGAGGGCCACAGATACGCAGTATTTT. Translation gives CATSDTSGRATDTQYF.

The chain links TRBV20-1 to TRBJ2-5; perhaps TRBD2 as D (6 bases). The CDR3 is 15 residues long. The V and J ends lost 3 bases and 2 bases respectively, with 16 bases between them. Germline CDR1 reads DFQATT; CDR2 reads SNEGSKA (reference sequence). The CDR3 loop is CSASPLGRRQETQYF. For the CDR3, the DNA is TGCAGTGCTAGTCCCCTCGGGAGAAGGCAAGAGACCCAGTACTTC.

V gene TRBV24-1 combines with J gene TRBJ1-5; 7 bases fit TRBD1. This CDR3 is 18 amino acids long. Germline V gene data show CDR1 as KGHDR and CDR2 as SFDVKD. J was trimmed by 3 bases and V by 3 bases; bases with no gene match: 13. In DNA, the CDR3 is TGTGCCACCAGTGATCTGACTGACGACAGGGTGGTCAATCAGCCCCAGCATTTT. It codes for CATSDLTDDRVVNQPQHF.

V and J are TRBV4-2 and TRBJ1-4; 8 nucleotides line up with TRBD1. Germline CDR1 reads LGHNA; CDR2 reads YNFKEQ. This CDR3 contains 18 residues. V was pared by 4 bases and J by 0 bases, with 10 bases of the junction left unmatched. The CDR3 loop is CASSLAGTGYATNEKLFF. CDR3 coding DNA: TGTGCCAGCAGCCTCGCCGGGACAGGTTATGCAACTAATGAAAAACTGTTTTTT.

The J gene is TRBJ2-3, the V gene TRBV19, with 9 bases that match TRBD1. CDR1 and CDR2 (germline): LNHDA, SQIVND (reference sequence). J gave up 4 bases and V 0 bases, and 11 bases lay outside the gene matches. This CDR3 region has 18 residues. This chain's CDR3 is CASSIDSAGQGRPDTQYF. Here the CDR3 DNA reads TGTGCCAGTAGTATAGACTCCGCAGGACAGGGGAGGCCAGATACGCAGTATTTT.

V is TRBV7-2 and J is TRBJ1-5, with D possibly matching TRBD1 (6 bases). V lost 0 bases and J lost 4, with 10 bases in between. The CDR3 contains 15 residues. The V gene's germline CDR1 is SGHTA and CDR2 FQGNSA. The CDR3 DNA follows: TGTGCCAGCAGCTTAGCGGGGCAGGGGAATCAGCCCCAGCATTTT. Amino acids: CASSLAGQGNQPQHF.

V and J are TRBV11-2 and TRBJ2-7, with 10 bases matching TRBD1. Per the germline V gene, CDR1 is SGHAT and CDR2 is FQNNGV. The CDR3 covers 16 residues. J lost 0 bases, V lost 5 bases, and 7 bases had no gene match. CDR3 coding DNA: TGTGCCAGCAGCCGGAGATGGACAGGGGGCTCCTACGAGCAGTACTTC. Protein sequence: CASSRRWTGGSYEQYF.

The V and J genes are TRBV3-1 (or the pseudogene TRBV3-2) and TRBJ1-1; 10 bases match TRBD1. The CDR3 spans 16 residues. V gave up 8 bases and J gave up 6 bases; unmatched junction bases: 15. Germline V CDR1 and CDR2: LGHDT, YNNKEL (reference sequence). The CDR3 reads CASRPGQGRRSSEAFF. In DNA form, the CDR3 reads TGTGCCAGCCGACCGGGACAGGGGAGAAGAAGCTCTGAAGCTTTCTTT.

The chain links TRBV4-2 to TRBJ1-1, with D possibly TRBD1 on 6 matching bases. From germline, CDR1 is LGHNA and CDR2 YNFKEQ. Trimming removed 1 base from V and 5 bases from J, with 17 bases in between. The CDR3 length is 16 residues. CDR3 in amino acids: CASSQGPGSGETEAFF. In DNA form, the CDR3 reads TGTGCCAGCAGCCAAGGCCCCGGATCAGGGGAGACTGAAGCTTTCTTT.

J is TRBJ1-1 and V is TRBV29-1; unclear D gene. V was trimmed by 2 bases and J by 1 base, leaving 8 bases between them. Germline V gives CDR1 SQVTM, CDR2 ANQGSEA. The CDR3 runs to 13 residues. CDR3: CSVEQVPNTEAFF. Written as DNA, the CDR3 is TGCAGCGTTGAACAGGTACCGAACACTGAAGCTTTCTTT. Filled out from reference TRBV29-1 and TRBJ1-1, the complete variable domain reads SAVISQKPSRDICQRGTSLTIQCQVDSQVTMMFWYRQQPGQSLTLIATANQGSEATYESGFVIDKFPISRPNLTFSTLTVSNMSPEDSSIYLCSVEQVPNTEAFFGQGTRLTVV.

This clone has more than one count but fewer than ten. The chain has TRBV6-5 and TRBJ2-1; TRBD1 matches 7 bases. CDR1 and CDR2 (germline): MNHEY, SVGAGI. With 7 bases clipped from V and 14 bases from J, the junction kept 14 bases outside the gene matches. The CDR3 length is 13 residues. The CDR3 reads CASTLGQPRSKFF. The CDR3 DNA sequence: TGTGCCAGCACGCTGGGACAGCCACGTTCTAAGTTCTTC.

V and J are TRBV5-1 and TRBJ1-5; 8 nucleotides match TRBD1. Germline CDR1 and CDR2: SGHRS and YFSETQ. The length of the CDR3 is 15 residues. V lost 5 bases and J lost 5; bases outside the gene matches: 9. CDR3 nucleotides: TGCGCCAGCAGTTTTCCCAGGGGGCGCGATCAGCCCCAGCATTTT. Amino acid sequence: CASSFPRGRDQPQHF.